The 25 T cell receptor beta chains reported below all come from one sample, sequenced in a study of T cell responses to AZD1222 COVID-19 vaccine. Generated by immunoSEQ multiplex PCR, the TCRdb table keeps only in-frame clones and is missing some. In the table there are some 83,000 clones, around 88% of which are singletons. Material: peripheral blood, obtained on day 0 of AZD1222 vaccination. These receptor sequences come from an adult in good health.

The V gene is TRBV9, the J gene TRBJ1-4, with a weak D call TRBD1 (5 bases). CDR1 is SGDLS, CDR2 YYNGEE, per germline. V was shortened by 3 bases and J by 8 bases, with 17 bases between the two germline ends. The CDR3 covers 15 residues. Here the CDR3 DNA reads TGTGCCAGCAGCGCTCAGGGCTTCGCCGTCGAAAAACTGTTTTTT. It is translated as CASSAQGFAVEKLFF.

The chain links TRBV28 to TRBJ2-7; D remains unclear. Germline V lookup: CDR1 MDHEN, CDR2 SYDVKM. Deletions cut 5 bases from V and 5 bases from J, with 10 bases between. This CDR3 comprises 12 residues. CDR3 DNA sequence: TGTGCCAGCAGTCCAGTGAGGAACGAGCAGTACTTC. It is translated as CASSPVRNEQYF.

The CDR3 is CASSLGGQGVNTEAFF. As DNA, the CDR3 is TGCGCCAGCAGCCTCGGGGGACAGGGAGTGAACACTGAAGCTTTCTTT. The genes are TRBV5-1 and TRBJ1-1; 9 bases align to TRBD1. This CDR3 is built from 16 residues. Germline values: CDR1 SGHRS, CDR2 YFSETQ. Trimming cost V 4 bases and J 0 bases; bases outside gene matches: 7.

The V and J genes are TRBV2 and TRBJ2-1; TRBD1 matches at 9 bases. With V trimmed by 0 bases and J by 13 bases, 7 bases remained unmatched. The CDR3 runs to 14 residues. Per germline, CDR1 SNHLY and CDR2 FYNNEI. The CDR3 nucleotides read TGTGCCAGCAGTGAAGCGACAGGGGGGTTCGGTCAGTTCTTC. It specifies CASSEATGGFGQFF.

This clone was detected once. The rearrangement uses TRBV28 and TRBJ1-5, with D uncertain. From germline, CDR1 is MDHEN and CDR2 SYDVKM. The V gene lost 4 bases and the J gene lost 7 bases, with 5 bases spanning the gap. The CDR3 covers 11 residues. The CDR3 DNA reads as TGTGCCAGCAGTTCCCGACAGCCCCAGCATTTT. Its protein is CASSSRQPQHF. Variable domain in full (rest from reference TRBV28 and TRBJ1-5): DVKVTQSSRYLVKRTGEKVFLECVQDMDHENMFWYRQDPGLGLRLIYFSYDVKMKEKGDIPEGYSVSREKKERFSLILESASTNQTSMYLCASSSRQPQHFGDGTRLSIL.

This clone was seen only a few times. The CDR3 reads CASSSYLGDPTNYGYTF. DNA of the CDR3: TGTGCCAGCAGCTCTTACCTAGGGGACCCGACTAACTATGGCTACACCTTC. V usage is TRBV11-2 and J usage is TRBJ1-2; possibly TRBD1 for D (5 bases). CDR3 length: 17 amino acids. Germline V gene lookup returns CDR1 SGHAT and CDR2 FQNNGV. The V gene lost 4 bases and the J gene lost 0 bases, with 18 bases spanning the gap.

This rearrangement joins TRBV12-5 to TRBJ2-3, with 8 bases that match TRBD2. The CDR3 covers 13 residues. The junction had 4 bases not matched to a gene; V was cut back by 7 bases and J by 4 bases. CDR1 is LGHNT, CDR2 FRNRAP, per germline. The CDR3 region has the DNA TGTGCTAGTGTTCCGGGACTAGCAGATACGCAGTATTTT. Translated: CASVPGLADTQYF.

The chain joins TRBV12-5 to TRBJ2-2; tentatively, D is TRBD2 (6 bases). This CDR3 is 19 amino acids long. Germline V CDR1 and CDR2: LGHNT, FRNRAP. Deletions cut 0 bases from V and 3 bases from J, with 20 bases between. CDR3 sequence (DNA): TGTGCTAGTGGTTTGGTAAGGTTAGGCGGCAGGGACTACACCGGGGAGCTGTTTTTT. Residues: CASGLVRLGGRDYTGELFF. Filled out from reference TRBV12-5 and TRBJ2-2, the complete variable domain reads DARVTQTPRHKVTEMGQEVTMRCQPILGHNTVFWYRQTMMQGLELLAYFRNRAPLDDSGMPKDRFSAEMPDATLATLKIQPSEPRDSAVYFCASGLVRLGGRDYTGELFFGEGSRLTVL.

In this sample, this clone turned up once. The chain links TRBV19 to TRBJ2-2, with 8 nucleotides matching TRBD2. V lost 3 bases, J lost 6 bases, and 6 bases stayed unmatched. The CDR3 loop spans 15 amino acids. CDR1 is LNHDA and CDR2 is SQIVND in the germline V gene (reference sequence). CDR3 sequence reads: CASSMSGGAAGELFF. The CDR3 DNA follows: TGTGCCAGTAGTATGTCGGGGGGGGCAGCCGGGGAGCTGTTTTTT.

This clone was found a few times. The chain uses TRBV5-1 and TRBJ2-3, with 7 bases matching TRBD2. Trimming cost V 9 bases and J 1 base; bases outside gene matches: 11. Germline CDR1 reads SGHRS; CDR2 reads YFSETQ. This CDR3 is built from 15 residues. Here the CDR3 DNA reads TGCGCCACCTCGCCGAGCGGGGCAGGCACAGATACGCAGTATTTT. Its protein is CATSPSGAGTDTQYF.

This clone was picked up one time. The V call is TRBV12-3 or TRBV12-4, the J call TRBJ2-7; maybe TRBD1 (6 bases). Trimming left V 6 bases short and J 3 bases short, with 12 bases between. The CDR3 covers 13 residues. Here the CDR3 DNA reads TGTGCCAGCAGCCGAACAGGGAACTACGAGCAGTACTTC. It is translated as CASSRTGNYEQYF.

This clone was detected a few times. V gene TRBV28 combines with J gene TRBJ2-3; 9 nucleotides agree with TRBD1. Germline CDR1 and CDR2: MDHEN and SYDVKM. The CDR3 length is 16 residues. V was pared by 6 bases and J by 2 bases, with 9 bases of the junction left unmatched. The CDR3 coding sequence is TGTGCCAGCAGCTGGACAGGGGCGCGGGTCACAGATACGCAGTATTTT. This encodes CASSWTGARVTDTQYF.

This chain's CDR3 is CASLDLGLSNEKLFF. The DNA of the CDR3 is TGTGCCAGTCTGGATTTAGGACTCAGTAATGAAAAACTGTTTTTT. V and J are TRBV2 and TRBJ1-4; D remains unclear. Trimming shortened V by 9 bases and J by 4 bases, and 18 bases separated the two germline ends. This CDR3 contains 15 residues. CDR1 is SNHLY, CDR2 FYNNEI, per germline.

This clone was seen only once. The chain is built from TRBV4-1 and TRBJ1-1; D is ambiguous. The CDR3 totals 15 residues. Trimming pared 1 base from V and 4 bases from J, leaving 13 bases between. CDR1 is MGHRA and CDR2 is YSYEKL in the germline V gene. CDR3 bases: TGCGCCAGCAGCCAAGTGATGGGGAGCACCACTGAAGCTTTCTTT. Encoded protein: CASSQVMGSTTEAFF.

This clone is a singleton in its sample. The rearrangement links TRBV7-9 to TRBJ1-4, with a weak D call TRBD1 (6 bases). The germline V gene encodes CDR1 SEHNR and CDR2 FQNEAQ (reference sequence). This CDR3 is 15 amino acids long. The ends were cut back, 5 bases at V and 3 bases at J, with 13 bases in the middle. CDR3 bases: TGTGCCAGCAGCCCCCTTCCAGGGGCTAATGAAAAACTGTTTTTT. Amino acids: CASSPLPGANEKLFF.

This chain's CDR3 is CASSPDTQYF. CDR3 coding DNA: TGTGCCAGCTCACCAGATACGCAGTATTTT. The chain uses TRBV18 and TRBJ2-3; D remains ambiguous. Trimming removed 2 bases from V and 6 bases from J, with 0 bases in between. This CDR3 region has 10 residues. Germline CDR1 is KGHSH and CDR2 is LQKENI.

This clone has just one count. This chain uses TRBV6-6 with TRBJ1-5; D is uncertain. The CDR3 extends over 11 amino acids. Germline CDR1 is MNHNY and CDR2 is SVGAGI (reference sequence). The germline V and J ends were trimmed by 6 bases and 9 bases, with 9 bases remaining between them. CDR3 protein: CASSLEGPQHF. CDR3 nucleotides: TGTGCCAGCAGCCTCGAGGGGCCCCAGCATTTT.

V gene TRBV30 combines with J gene TRBJ2-7; 10 bases are shared with TRBD2. From germline, CDR1 is GTSNPN and CDR2 SVGIG (reference sequence). The CDR3 is made up of 15 amino acids. The trim removed 5 bases at V and 2 bases at J, leaving 9 bases unmatched. The CDR3 sequence is CAWLIAGGPPYEQYF. CDR3 nucleotide sequence: TGTGCCTGGCTTATAGCGGGGGGCCCACCCTACGAGCAGTACTTC.

The V call is TRBV5-8, the J call TRBJ1-4; D remains ambiguous. The CDR3 totals 15 residues. Trimming removed 2 bases at V and 5 bases at J, with 13 bases between. Germline CDR1 reads SGHTS; CDR2 reads YDEGEE. In DNA, the CDR3 is TGTGCCAGCAGCTTTGTAGTGGGAGTAAATGAAAAACTGTTTTTT. Its protein product is CASSFVVGVNEKLFF.

The chain is built from TRBV5-1 and TRBJ2-3, with D uncertain. The germline V and J ends were trimmed by 4 bases and 5 bases, with 8 bases remaining between them. The CDR3 consists of 12 residues. Germline V gives CDR1 SGHRS, CDR2 YFSETQ. The DNA of the CDR3 is TGCGCCAGCAGCCCTCAAGGAGATACGCAGTATTTT. Its translation is CASSPQGDTQYF.

The rearrangement uses TRBV5-5 and TRBJ1-2; 8 bases fit TRBD1. The CDR3 consists of 15 residues. Trimming cost V 4 bases and J 7 bases; bases outside gene matches: 12. Germline assignment: CDR1 SGHKS and CDR2 YYEKEE (reference sequence). The CDR3 nucleotides are TGTGCCAGCAGCGATAAACAGGGACAGGAGGTTGGCTACACCTTC. Translated: CASSDKQGQEVGYTF.

The chain is built from TRBV27 and TRBJ1-2; D is possibly TRBD1 (6 bases). The CDR3 loop spans 14 amino acids. Germline V gene lookup returns CDR1 MNHEY and CDR2 SMNVEV (reference sequence). Trimming left V 6 bases short and J 4 bases short, with 15 bases between. This CDR3 reads CASSTGTNFYGYTF. DNA for the CDR3: TGTGCCAGCAGCACCGGGACAAACTTCTATGGCTACACCTTC.

V gene TRBV18 combines with J gene TRBJ1-3; D gene ambiguous. In germline, CDR1 is KGHSH, CDR2 LQKENI. CDR3 length: 19 amino acids. Trimming pared 3 bases from V and 3 bases from J, leaving 24 bases between. CDR3 protein: CASSPAGGHGGRSGNTIYF. CDR3 DNA sequence: TGTGCCAGCTCACCGGCCGGCGGTCACGGAGGGAGAAGTGGAAACACCATATATTTT.

V is TRBV11-2 and J is TRBJ1-4; 8 bases are shared with TRBD1. The V segment lost 5 bases and the J segment 5 bases; nucleotides outside the gene matches: 7. The CDR3 has 15 amino acids. Per the germline V gene, CDR1 is SGHAT and CDR2 is FQNNGV. CDR3 sequence: CASSPRDRSNEKLFF. DNA of the CDR3: TGTGCCAGCAGCCCCCGGGACAGGTCAAATGAAAAACTGTTTTTT.

J is TRBJ2-7 and V is TRBV5-1, with 9 bases fitting TRBD2. The J segment lost 4 bases and the V segment lost 3 bases, leaving 14 bases of the junction unmatched. The germline V gene encodes CDR1 SGHRS and CDR2 YFSETQ. The CDR3 spans 17 residues. CDR3 loop: CASSWLSPAGGPYEQYF. The CDR3 DNA follows: TGCGCCAGCAGCTGGCTCAGTCCAGCGGGAGGCCCTTACGAGCAGTACTTC.